This T cell receptor (beta chain) was obtained from a study of cytotoxic CD8 clonotypes in ibrutinib-treated CLL. Looking at the study overall: Partial responses numbered some 25 and complete responses 2; after a median approximately 70 months, around 14 stayed remitted and approximately twelve progressed. Timing of response sample collection was a median approximately twelve months after treatment start, with a range of 6 to 36.

Measured with immunoSEQ multiplex PCR; TCRdb has only the in-frame clones, and not every one. The sample has fewer than 85,000 clones, more than 75% seen once. Trimming removed 3 bases from V and 5 bases from J, with 10 bases in between. CDR1 is MDHEN and CDR2 is SYDVKM in the germline V gene. The CDR3 consists of 14 residues. The chain has TRBV28 and TRBJ1-4; a weak D match, TRBD1 (5 bases). Sequenced material: PBMCs, taken after 12 months of ibrutinib treatment. This receptor was obtained from a human donor with chronic lymphocytic leukemia. CDR3 DNA sequence: TGTGCCAGCAGTTTGACTGGGGCGAATGAAAAACTGTTTTTT. Its protein product is CASSLTGANEKLFF.